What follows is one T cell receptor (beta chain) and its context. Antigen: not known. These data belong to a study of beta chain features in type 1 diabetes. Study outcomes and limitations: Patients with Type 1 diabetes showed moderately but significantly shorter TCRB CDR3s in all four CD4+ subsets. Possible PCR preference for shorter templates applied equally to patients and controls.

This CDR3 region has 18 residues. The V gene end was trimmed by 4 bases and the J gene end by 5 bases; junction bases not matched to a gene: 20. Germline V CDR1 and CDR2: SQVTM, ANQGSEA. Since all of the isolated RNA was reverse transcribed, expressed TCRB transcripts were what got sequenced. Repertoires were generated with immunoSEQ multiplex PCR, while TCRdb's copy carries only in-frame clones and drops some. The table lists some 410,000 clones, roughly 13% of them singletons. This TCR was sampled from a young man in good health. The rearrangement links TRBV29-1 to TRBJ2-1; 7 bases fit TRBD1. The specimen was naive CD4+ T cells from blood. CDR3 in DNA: TGCAGCGTTGCAGTCCGCCCAAAAACCGGGACAGCGAACAATGAGCAGTTCTTC. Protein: CSVAVRPKTGTANNEQFF.